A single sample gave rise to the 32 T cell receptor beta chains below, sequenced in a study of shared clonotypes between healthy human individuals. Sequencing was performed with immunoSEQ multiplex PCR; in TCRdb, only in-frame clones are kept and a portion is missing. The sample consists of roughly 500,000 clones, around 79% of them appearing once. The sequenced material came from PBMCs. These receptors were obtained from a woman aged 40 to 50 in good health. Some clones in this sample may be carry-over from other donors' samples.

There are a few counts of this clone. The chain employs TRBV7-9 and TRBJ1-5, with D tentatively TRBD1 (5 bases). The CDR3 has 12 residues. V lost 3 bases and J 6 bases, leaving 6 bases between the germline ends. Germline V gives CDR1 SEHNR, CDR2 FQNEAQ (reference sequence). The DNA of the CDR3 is TGTGCCAGCAGCTTTGGGGGTCAGCCCCAGCATTTT. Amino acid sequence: CASSFGGQPQHF. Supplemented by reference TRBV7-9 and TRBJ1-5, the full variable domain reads DTGVSQNPRHKITKRGQNVTFRCDPISEHNRLYWYRQTLGQGPEFLTYFQNEAQLEKSRLLSDRFSAERPKGSFSTLEIQRTEQGDSAMYLCASSFGGQPQHFGDGTRLSIL.

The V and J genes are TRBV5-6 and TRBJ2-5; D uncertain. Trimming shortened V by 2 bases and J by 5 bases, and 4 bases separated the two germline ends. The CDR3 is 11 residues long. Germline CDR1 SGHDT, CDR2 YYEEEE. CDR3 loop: CASSFGETQYF. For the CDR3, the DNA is TGTGCCAGCAGCTTTGGTGAGACCCAGTACTTC.

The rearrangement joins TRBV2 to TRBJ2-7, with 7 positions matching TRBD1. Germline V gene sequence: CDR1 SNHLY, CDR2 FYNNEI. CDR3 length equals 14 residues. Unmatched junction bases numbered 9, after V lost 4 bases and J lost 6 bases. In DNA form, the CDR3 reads TGTGCCAGCAGTGGGATGACAGGGACATTCGAGCAGTACTTC. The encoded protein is CASSGMTGTFEQYF.

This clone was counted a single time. As DNA, the CDR3 is TGTGCCAGTAGTATTCCCCGAAACACTGAAGCTTTCTTT. Translating it yields CASSIPRNTEAFF. The rearrangement links TRBV19 to TRBJ1-1; D is unclear. The germline V and J ends were trimmed by 3 bases and 2 bases, with 7 bases remaining between them. The CDR3 runs to 13 residues. Germline lookup yields CDR1 LNHDA and CDR2 SQIVND (reference sequence).

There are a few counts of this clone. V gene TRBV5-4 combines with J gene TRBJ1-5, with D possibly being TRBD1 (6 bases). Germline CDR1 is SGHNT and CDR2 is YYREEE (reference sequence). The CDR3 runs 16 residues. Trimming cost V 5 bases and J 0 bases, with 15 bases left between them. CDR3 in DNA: TGTGCCAGCAGGGAGGGGGAGGGCAGTAGCAATCAGCCCCAGCATTTT. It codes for CASREGEGSSNQPQHF.

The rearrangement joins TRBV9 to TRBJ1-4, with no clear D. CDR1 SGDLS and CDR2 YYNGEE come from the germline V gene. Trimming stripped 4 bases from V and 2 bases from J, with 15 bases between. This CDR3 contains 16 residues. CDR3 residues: CASSPTPDGTNEKLFF. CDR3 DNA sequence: TGTGCCAGCAGCCCCACCCCGGACGGGACTAATGAAAAACTGTTTTTT.

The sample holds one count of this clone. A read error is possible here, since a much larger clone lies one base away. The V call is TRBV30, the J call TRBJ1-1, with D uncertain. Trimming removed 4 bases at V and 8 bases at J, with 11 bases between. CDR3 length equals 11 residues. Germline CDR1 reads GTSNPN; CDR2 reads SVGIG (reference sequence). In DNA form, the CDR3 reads TGTGCCTGGATTAGTGTAAGGGAAGCTTTCTTT. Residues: CAWISVREAFF.

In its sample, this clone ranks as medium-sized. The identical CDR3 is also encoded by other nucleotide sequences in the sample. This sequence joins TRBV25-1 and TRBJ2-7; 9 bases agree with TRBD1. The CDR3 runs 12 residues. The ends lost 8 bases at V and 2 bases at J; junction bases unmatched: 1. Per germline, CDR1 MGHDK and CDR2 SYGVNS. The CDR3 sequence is CASGTGTYEQYF. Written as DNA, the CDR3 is TGTGCCAGCGGGACAGGGACCTACGAGCAGTACTTC.

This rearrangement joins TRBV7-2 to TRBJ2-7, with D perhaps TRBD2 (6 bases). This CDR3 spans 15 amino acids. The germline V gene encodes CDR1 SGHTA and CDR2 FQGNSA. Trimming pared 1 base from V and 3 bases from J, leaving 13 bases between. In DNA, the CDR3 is TGTGCCAGCAGCTTAGGGGGACTGCTCTTCTACGAGCAGTACTTC. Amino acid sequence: CASSLGGLLFYEQYF. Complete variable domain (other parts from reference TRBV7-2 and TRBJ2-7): GAGVSQSPSNKVTEKGKDVELRCDPISGHTALYWYRQSLGQGLEFLIYFQGNSAPDKSGLPSDRFSAERTGGSVSTLTIQRTQQEDSAVYLCASSLGGLLFYEQYFGPGTRLTVT.

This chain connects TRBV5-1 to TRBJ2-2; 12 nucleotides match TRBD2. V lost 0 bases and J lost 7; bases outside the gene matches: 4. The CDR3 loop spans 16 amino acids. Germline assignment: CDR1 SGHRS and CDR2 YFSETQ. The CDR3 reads CASSLGLAGVVGELFF. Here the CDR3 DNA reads TGCGCCAGCAGCTTGGGACTAGCGGGAGTGGTCGGGGAGCTGTTTTTT.

CDR3 sequence (DNA): TGTGCCAGCAGTGACATCCTCCTCGGGAGCCTAGATACGCAGTATTTT. Residues: CASSDILLGSLDTQYF. The chain has TRBV6-4 and TRBJ2-3; the D gene is possibly TRBD2 (6 bases). The length of the CDR3 is 16 residues. Trimming left V 2 bases short and J 5 bases short, with 17 bases between. CDR1 is MRHNA, CDR2 SNTAGT, per germline.

The CDR3 loop is CASSPSLASSYNEQFF. The CDR3 nucleotides read TGTGCCAGCAGCCCTTCCCTAGCTTCCTCCTACAATGAGCAGTTCTTC. The chain combines TRBV4-2 with TRBJ2-1, with a weak D call TRBD2 (5 bases). The CDR3 length is 16 residues. Germline lookup yields CDR1 LGHNA and CDR2 YNFKEQ. V lost 4 bases, J lost 0 bases, and 13 bases lay in between.

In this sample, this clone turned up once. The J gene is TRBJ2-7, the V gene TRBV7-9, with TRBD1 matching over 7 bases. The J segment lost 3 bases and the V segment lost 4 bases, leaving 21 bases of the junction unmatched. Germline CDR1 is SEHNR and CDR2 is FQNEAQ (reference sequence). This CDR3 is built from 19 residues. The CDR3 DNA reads TGTGCCAGCAGCTCGCGTAGACAGGGTCCTGTCTCGCAAAACTACGAGCAGTACTTC. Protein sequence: CASSSRRQGPVSQNYEQYF. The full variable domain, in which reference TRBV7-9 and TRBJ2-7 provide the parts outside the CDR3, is DTGVSQNPRHKITKRGQNVTFRCDPISEHNRLYWYRQTLGQGPEFLTYFQNEAQLEKSRLLSDRFSAERPKGSFSTLEIQRTEQGDSAMYLCASSSRRQGPVSQNYEQYFGPGTRLTVT.

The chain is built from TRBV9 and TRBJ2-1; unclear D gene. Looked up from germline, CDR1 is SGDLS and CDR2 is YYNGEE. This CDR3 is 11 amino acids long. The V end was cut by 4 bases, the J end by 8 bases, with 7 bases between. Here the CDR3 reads CASSLEDEQFF. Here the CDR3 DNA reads TGTGCCAGCAGCCTTGAGGATGAGCAGTTCTTC.

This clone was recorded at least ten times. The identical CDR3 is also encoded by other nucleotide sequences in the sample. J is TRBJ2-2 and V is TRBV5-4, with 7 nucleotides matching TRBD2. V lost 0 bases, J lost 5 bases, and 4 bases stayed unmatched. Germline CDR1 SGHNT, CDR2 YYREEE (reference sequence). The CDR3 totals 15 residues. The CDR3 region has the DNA TGTGCCAGCAGCTTGGCGGGAGGCGGGACCGGGGAGCTGTTTTTT. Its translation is CASSLAGGGTGELFF.

The DNA for the CDR3 is TGTGCCAGCAGCTACCAATGGACAGGGGATAGAGGTCAGCCCCAGCATTTT. Its translation: CASSYQWTGDRGQPQHF. The V call is TRBV5-6, the J call TRBJ1-5, with TRBD1 identical over 9 bases. CDR3 size: 17 residues. Per the germline V gene, CDR1 is SGHDT and CDR2 is YYEEEE. The V and J ends lost 3 bases and 6 bases, in that order; junction bases with no gene match: 13.

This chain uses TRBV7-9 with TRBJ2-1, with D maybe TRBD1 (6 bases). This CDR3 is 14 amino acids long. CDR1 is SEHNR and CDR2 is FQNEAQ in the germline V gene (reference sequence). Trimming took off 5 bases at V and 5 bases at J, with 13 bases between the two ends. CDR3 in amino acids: CASSPPDRHNEQFF. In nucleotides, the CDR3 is TGTGCCAGCAGCCCTCCGGACAGACACAATGAGCAGTTCTTC.

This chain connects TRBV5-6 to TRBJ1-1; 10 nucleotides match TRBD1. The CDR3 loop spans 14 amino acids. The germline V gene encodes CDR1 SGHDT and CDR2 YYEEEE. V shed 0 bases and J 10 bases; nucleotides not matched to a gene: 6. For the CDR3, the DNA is TGTGCCAGCAGCTTGGCCGCGGGACAGGGGAGAGCTTTCTTT. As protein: CASSLAAGQGRAFF.

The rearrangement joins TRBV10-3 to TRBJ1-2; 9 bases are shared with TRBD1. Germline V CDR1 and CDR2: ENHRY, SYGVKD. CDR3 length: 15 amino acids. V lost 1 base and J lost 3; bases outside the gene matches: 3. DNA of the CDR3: TGTGCCATCAGTGAGTTGGGACAGGGAGACTATGGCTACACCTTC. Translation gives CAISELGQGDYGYTF.

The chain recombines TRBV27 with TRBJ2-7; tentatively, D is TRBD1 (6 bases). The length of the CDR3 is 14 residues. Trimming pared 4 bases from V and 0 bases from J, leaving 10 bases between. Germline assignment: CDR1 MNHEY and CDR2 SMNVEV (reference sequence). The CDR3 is CASSSDRTSYEQYF. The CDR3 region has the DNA TGTGCCAGCAGTTCCGACAGGACCTCCTACGAGCAGTACTTC.

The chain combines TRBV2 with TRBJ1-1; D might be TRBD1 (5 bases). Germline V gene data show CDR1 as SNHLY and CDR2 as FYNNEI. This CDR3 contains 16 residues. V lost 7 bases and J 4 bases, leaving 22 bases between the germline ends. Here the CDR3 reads CASIEGPLAMGTEAFF. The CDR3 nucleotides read TGTGCCAGCATTGAGGGACCATTGGCGATGGGCACTGAAGCTTTCTTT.

The chain's CDR3 is CASSPAGGANTGELFF. The CDR3 DNA follows: TGTGCCAGCAGTCCAGCCGGGGGGGCGAACACCGGGGAGCTGTTTTTT. The genes are TRBV28 and TRBJ2-2; 8 bases agree with TRBD2. Trimming at V came to 5 bases and at J to 0 bases, leaving 5 bases not matched to a gene. The CDR3 consists of 16 residues. Looked up from germline, CDR1 is MDHEN and CDR2 is SYDVKM.

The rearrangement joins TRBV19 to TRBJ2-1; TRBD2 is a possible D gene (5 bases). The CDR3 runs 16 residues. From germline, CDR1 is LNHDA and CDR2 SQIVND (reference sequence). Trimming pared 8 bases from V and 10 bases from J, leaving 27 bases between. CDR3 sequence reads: CASQTYRGDLRVEQFF. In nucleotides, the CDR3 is TGTGCCAGTCAGACTTATCGGGGAGACCTTCGGGTGGAGCAGTTCTTC.

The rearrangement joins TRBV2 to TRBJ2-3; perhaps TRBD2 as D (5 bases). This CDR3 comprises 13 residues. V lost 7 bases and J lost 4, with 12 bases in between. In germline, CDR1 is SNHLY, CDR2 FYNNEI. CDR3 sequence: CASKSSNADTQYF. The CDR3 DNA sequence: TGTGCCAGCAAGTCTAGCAACGCAGATACGCAGTATTTT.

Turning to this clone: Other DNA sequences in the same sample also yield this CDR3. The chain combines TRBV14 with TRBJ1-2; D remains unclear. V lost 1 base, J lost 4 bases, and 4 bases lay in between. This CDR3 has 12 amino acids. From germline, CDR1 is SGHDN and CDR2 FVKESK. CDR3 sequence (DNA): TGTGCCAGCAGCCAAGCAGGCTATGGCTACACCTTC. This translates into CASSQAGYGYTF.

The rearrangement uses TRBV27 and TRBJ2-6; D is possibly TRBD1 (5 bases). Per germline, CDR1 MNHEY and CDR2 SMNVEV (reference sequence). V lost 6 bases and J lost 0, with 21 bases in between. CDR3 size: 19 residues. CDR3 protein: CASSRILGQGNSGANVLTF. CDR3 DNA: TGTGCCAGCAGCAGGATTTTGGGCCAGGGAAACTCTGGGGCCAACGTCCTGACTTTC.

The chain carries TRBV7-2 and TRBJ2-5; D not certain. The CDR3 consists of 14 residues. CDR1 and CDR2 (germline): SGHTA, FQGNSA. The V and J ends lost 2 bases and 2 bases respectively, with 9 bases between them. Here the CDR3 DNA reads TGTGCCAGCAGCTTAAGCCCACTACAAGAGACCCAGTACTTC. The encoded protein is CASSLSPLQETQYF.

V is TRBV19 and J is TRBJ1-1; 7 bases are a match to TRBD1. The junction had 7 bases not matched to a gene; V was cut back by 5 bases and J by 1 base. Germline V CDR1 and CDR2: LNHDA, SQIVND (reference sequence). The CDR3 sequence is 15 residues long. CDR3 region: CASSLWTGTNTEAFF. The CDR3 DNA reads TGTGCCAGTAGTCTATGGACAGGAACGAACACTGAAGCTTTCTTT.

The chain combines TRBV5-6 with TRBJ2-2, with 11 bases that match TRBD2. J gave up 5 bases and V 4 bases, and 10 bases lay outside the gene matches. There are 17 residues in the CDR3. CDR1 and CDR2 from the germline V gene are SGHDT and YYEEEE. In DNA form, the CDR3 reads TGTGCCAGCAGCCCAGGGCTAGCGGGAGGTCGGACCGGGGAGCTGTTTTTT. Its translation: CASSPGLAGGRTGELFF.

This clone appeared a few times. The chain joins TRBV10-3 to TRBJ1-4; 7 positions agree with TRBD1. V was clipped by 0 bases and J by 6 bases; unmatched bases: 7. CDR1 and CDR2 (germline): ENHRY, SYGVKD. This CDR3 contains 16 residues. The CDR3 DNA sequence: TGTGCCATCAGTGAGTCTGACAGGGTATCATATGAAAAACTGTTTTTT. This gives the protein CAISESDRVSYEKLFF.

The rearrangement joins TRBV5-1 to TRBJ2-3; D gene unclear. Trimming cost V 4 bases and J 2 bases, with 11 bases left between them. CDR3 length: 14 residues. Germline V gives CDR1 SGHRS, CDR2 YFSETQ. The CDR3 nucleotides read TGCGCCAGCAGCGGGCCCCTACACACAGATACGCAGTATTTT. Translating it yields CASSGPLHTDTQYF.

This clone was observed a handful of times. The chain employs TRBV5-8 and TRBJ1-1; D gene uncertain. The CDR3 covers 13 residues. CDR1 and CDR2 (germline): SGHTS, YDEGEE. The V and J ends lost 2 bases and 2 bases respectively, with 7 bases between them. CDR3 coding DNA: TGTGCCAGCAGCTTTTGGAGTAACACTGAAGCTTTCTTT. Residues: CASSFWSNTEAFF.